Below, 19 T cell receptor beta chains from the same sample are listed, as sequenced in a study of T cells after yellow fever vaccination. TCRdb recomputed calls from the 5' RACE reads with MiXCR, one row per CDR3 protein. This sample has some 320,000 distinct CDR3 sequences, with approximately 12% found just once. Here the sequenced sample was CD4+ T cells sorted from PBMCs, taken 45 days after the yellow fever booster vaccination. The receptors originated from a young man who received the YFV17D yellow fever vaccine.

This clonotype was detected ten times or more. This chain uses TRBV2 with TRBJ1-4; no clear D gene. The length of the CDR3 is 14 residues. V was clipped by 3 bases and J by 3 bases, with 8 bases between them. Per germline, CDR1 SNHLY and CDR2 FYNNEI. Here the CDR3 DNA reads TGTGCCAGCAGTGAGCGGCAGTCTAATGAAAAACTGTTTTTT. Its protein product is CASSERQSNEKLFF.

The chain recombines TRBV7-2 with TRBJ2-3; D call uncertain. V dropped 8 bases and J dropped 3 bases, with 12 bases sitting between them. Looked up from germline, CDR1 is SGHTA and CDR2 is FQGNSA. This CDR3 contains 13 residues. This chain's CDR3 is CASRASMTDTQYF. CDR3 in DNA: TGTGCCAGCCGGGCATCCATGACAGATACGCAGTATTTT.

V is TRBV5-6 and J is TRBJ2-3; the D gene could be TRBD1 or TRBD2 (5 bases each). Germline V CDR1 and CDR2: SGHDT, YYEEEE. This CDR3 contains 17 residues. The V end lost 7 bases, the J end lost 0 bases, and 21 bases lay between the germline ends. The CDR3 reads CASLGRRGFASTDTQYF. Here the CDR3 DNA reads TGTGCCAGCCTGGGGCGACGGGGTTTCGCTAGCACAGATACGCAGTATTTT.

This clonotype was seen ten or more times. This chain connects TRBV27 to TRBJ2-5; tentatively, D is TRBD1 (5 bases). Trimming shortened V by 0 bases and J by 0 bases, and 11 bases separated the two germline ends. CDR1 and CDR2 from the germline V gene are MNHEY and SMNVEV (reference sequence). The CDR3 is 16 residues long. CDR3 residues: CASSLSYRTHQETQYF. Written as DNA, the CDR3 is TGTGCCAGCAGTTTATCGTACAGGACCCACCAAGAGACCCAGTACTTC.

This clonotype was counted only a few times. This sequence joins TRBV30 and TRBJ2-1; TRBD2 matches at 7 bases. V lost 2 bases and J lost 2; bases outside the gene matches: 9. Germline lookup yields CDR1 GTSNPN and CDR2 SVGIG (reference sequence). There are 16 residues in the CDR3. The CDR3 spells CAWSHFGGSTYNEQFF. The CDR3 DNA is TGTGCCTGGAGTCACTTCGGGGGGTCGACCTACAATGAGCAGTTCTTC.

This clonotype was counted ten times or more. V and J are TRBV7-3 and TRBJ2-1; 8 bases align to TRBD1. In germline, CDR1 is SGHTA, CDR2 FQGTGA. The V gene end was trimmed by 5 bases and the J gene end by 4 bases; junction bases not matched to a gene: 4. The CDR3 loop spans 14 amino acids. This chain's CDR3 is CASSDRGPYNEQFF. CDR3 DNA: TGTGCCAGCAGCGACAGGGGCCCTTACAATGAGCAGTTCTTC. The variable domain in full, completed from reference TRBV7-3 and TRBJ2-1, reads GAGVSQTPSNKVTEKGKYVELRCDPISGHTALYWYRQSLGQGPEFLIYFQGTGAADDSGLPNDRFFAVRPEGSVSTLKIQRTERGDSAVYLCASSDRGPYNEQFFGPGTRLTVL.

This clonotype was counted only a few times. CDR3 in amino acids: CASSTFPTQDTQYF. CDR3 coding DNA: TGTGCCAGCAGCACCTTCCCGACACAAGATACGCAGTATTTT. This sequence joins TRBV7-9 and TRBJ2-3; no clear D. The length of the CDR3 is 14 residues. V was shortened by 5 bases and J by 5 bases, with 14 bases between the two germline ends. Looked up from germline, CDR1 is SEHNR and CDR2 is FQNEAQ (reference sequence).

The table lists this clonotype with a few counts. This sequence joins TRBV6-1 and TRBJ2-2; maybe TRBD2 (6 bases). The CDR3 spans 17 residues. Deletions cut 5 bases from V and 8 bases from J, with 24 bases between. CDR1 is MNHNS and CDR2 is SASEGT in the germline V gene. Here the CDR3 DNA reads TGTGCCAGCAGTCTCGGGACTTCGATTACGGATAGGGGGGAGCTGTTTTTT. Its translation is CASSLGTSITDRGELFF.

The sample holds many counts of this clonotype. This chain connects TRBV6-2 or TRBV6-3 to TRBJ2-7, with D perhaps TRBD2 (5 bases). CDR1 is MNHEY and CDR2 is SVGEGT in the germline V gene. This CDR3 has 14 residues. V lost 6 bases and J 9 bases, leaving 21 bases between the germline ends. The CDR3: CASSLRTGLTAQYF. In nucleotides, the CDR3 is TGTGCCAGCAGCCTACGGACCGGACTGACGGCGCAGTACTTC.

In its sample, this clonotype was seen a few times. The genes are TRBV7-6 and TRBJ2-1; 8 bases match TRBD1. The trim removed 5 bases at V and 7 bases at J, leaving 13 bases unmatched. Germline CDR1 is SGHVS and CDR2 is FNYEAQ. The CDR3 loop spans 16 amino acids. The chain's CDR3 is CASSQTGTGILNEQFF. The CDR3 nucleotides read TGTGCCAGCAGCCAAACCGGGACAGGCATTTTGAATGAGCAGTTCTTC.

V gene TRBV15 combines with J gene TRBJ2-3; a possible D gene is TRBD2 (6 bases). V was trimmed by 3 bases and J by 8 bases, leaving 15 bases between them. Germline V gene data show CDR1 as LNHNV and CDR2 as YYDKDF (reference sequence). The CDR3 length is 14 residues. CDR3 residues: CATSSYGGWATQYF. DNA for the CDR3: TGTGCCACCAGCAGTTATGGAGGGTGGGCTACGCAGTATTTT.

This rearrangement joins TRBV5-1 to TRBJ2-3, with unresolved D. Trimming cost V 0 bases and J 2 bases, with 10 bases left between them. Germline values: CDR1 SGHRS, CDR2 YFSETQ. CDR3 length: 15 residues. The CDR3 is CASSLALEVTDTQYF. The CDR3 coding sequence is TGCGCCAGCAGCTTGGCCTTAGAGGTCACAGATACGCAGTATTTT.

The V gene is TRBV7-2, the J gene TRBJ1-2; TRBD1 might be the D (5 bases). The length of the CDR3 is 14 residues. CDR1 and CDR2 from the germline V gene are SGHTA and FQGNSA. V was pared by 5 bases and J by 8 bases, with 18 bases between. CDR3 region: CASSDTGFGGGYTF. The CDR3 bases are TGTGCCAGCAGCGACACAGGATTCGGGGGAGGCTACACCTTC.

There are many counts of this clonotype. The J gene is TRBJ2-5, the V gene TRBV5-1; D perhaps matches TRBD2 (6 bases). Germline V lookup: CDR1 SGHRS, CDR2 YFSETQ. Trimming cost V 3 bases and J 5 bases, with 14 bases left between them. The CDR3 has 14 amino acids. CDR3 sequence: CASSYPGGAETQYF. CDR3 nucleotides: TGCGCCAGCAGCTACCCCGGGGGAGCGGAGACCCAGTACTTC.

Here the CDR3 reads CASGLVLGDANYGYTF. CDR3 bases: TGTGCTAGTGGTTTGGTACTGGGGGATGCTAACTATGGCTACACCTTC. The rearrangement links TRBV12-5 to TRBJ1-2; tentative D call: TRBD1 (5 bases). V lost 0 bases and J 0 bases, leaving 11 bases between the germline ends. The CDR3 has 16 residues. Germline V gene data show CDR1 as LGHNT and CDR2 as FRNRAP.

Only a few counts were recorded for this clonotype. The J gene is TRBJ2-3, the V gene TRBV12-3 or TRBV12-4; 9 bases match TRBD2. The junction had 9 bases not matched to a gene; V was cut back by 10 bases and J by 4 bases. The CDR3 is made up of 14 amino acids. The CDR3 DNA reads as TGTGCCACCGCCTTAGCGGGGGTAGCAGATACGCAGTATTTT. Translating gives CATALAGVADTQYF.

This clonotype was picked up a small number of times. CDR3 nucleotides: TGTGCCAGCAGCCCCGGACTAGCGGGGAACACCGGGGAGCTGTTTTTT. Translating it yields CASSPGLAGNTGELFF. The chain carries TRBV7-3 and TRBJ2-2, with TRBD2 matching over 11 bases. CDR3 size: 16 residues. CDR1 is SGHTA, CDR2 FQGTGA, per germline. V was clipped by 5 bases and J by 1 base; unmatched bases: 3. Full variable domain (remainder filled in from reference TRBV7-3 and TRBJ2-2): GAGVSQTPSNKVTEKGKYVELRCDPISGHTALYWYRQSLGQGPEFLIYFQGTGAADDSGLPNDRFFAVRPEGSVSTLKIQRTERGDSAVYLCASSPGLAGNTGELFFGEGSRLTVL.

This clonotype was recorded at least ten times. The rearrangement links TRBV27 to TRBJ2-2; TRBD2 matches at 10 bases. CDR1 and CDR2 from the germline V gene are MNHEY and SMNVEV (reference sequence). This CDR3 has 14 amino acids. Unmatched junction bases numbered 7, after V lost 8 bases and J lost 7 bases. The CDR3 is CASQERGGFGELFF. CDR3 coding DNA: TGTGCCAGCCAAGAGCGGGGGGGCTTCGGGGAGCTGTTTTTT.

J is TRBJ2-3 and V is TRBV15, with D maybe TRBD2 (5 bases). V was clipped by 0 bases and J by 1 base, with 8 bases between them. CDR1 and CDR2 (germline): LNHNV, YYDKDF (reference sequence). This CDR3 has 15 residues. CDR3 protein: CATSREPGGTDTQYF. In DNA form, the CDR3 reads TGTGCCACCAGCAGAGAACCCGGGGGCACAGATACGCAGTATTTT. The whole variable domain, filled in from reference TRBV15 and TRBJ2-3, reads DAMVIQNPRYQVTQFGKPVTLSCSQTLNHNVMYWYQQKSSQAPKLLFHYYDKDFNNEADTPDNFQSRRPNTSFCFLDIRSPGLGDTAMYLCATSREPGGTDTQYFGPGTRLTVL.